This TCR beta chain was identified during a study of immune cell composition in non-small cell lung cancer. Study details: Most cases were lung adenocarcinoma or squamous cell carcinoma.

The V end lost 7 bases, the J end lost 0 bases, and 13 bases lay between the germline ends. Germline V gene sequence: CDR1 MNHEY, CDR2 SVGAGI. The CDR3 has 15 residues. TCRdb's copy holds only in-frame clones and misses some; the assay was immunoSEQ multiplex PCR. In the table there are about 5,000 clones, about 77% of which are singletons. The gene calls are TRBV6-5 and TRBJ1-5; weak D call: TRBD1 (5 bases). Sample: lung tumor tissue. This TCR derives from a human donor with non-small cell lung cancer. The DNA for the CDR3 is TGTGCCAGCAAGCAGGGCTCTTATAGCAATCAGCCCCAGCATTTT. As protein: CASKQGSYSNQPQHF.